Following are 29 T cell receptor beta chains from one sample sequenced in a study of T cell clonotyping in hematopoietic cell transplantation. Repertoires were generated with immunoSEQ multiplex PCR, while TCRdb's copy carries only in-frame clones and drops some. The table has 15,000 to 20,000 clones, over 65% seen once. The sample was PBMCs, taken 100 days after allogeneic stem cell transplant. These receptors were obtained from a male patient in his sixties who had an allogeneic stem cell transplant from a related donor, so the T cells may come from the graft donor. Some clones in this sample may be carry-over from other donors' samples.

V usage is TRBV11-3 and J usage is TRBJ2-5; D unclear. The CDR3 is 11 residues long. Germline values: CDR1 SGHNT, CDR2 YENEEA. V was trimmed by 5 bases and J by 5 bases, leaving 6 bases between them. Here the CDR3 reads CASSREETQYF. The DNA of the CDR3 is TGTGCCAGCAGCAGAGAGGAGACCCAGTACTTC.

CDR3 sequence: CASSLTTWTDGGELFF. In nucleotides, the CDR3 is TGTGCCAGCAGCTTAACTACCTGGACCGATGGGGGGGAGCTGTTTTTT. J is TRBJ2-2 and V is TRBV7-2, with no clear D. The V end lost 2 bases, the J end lost 8 bases, and 18 bases lay between the germline ends. There are 16 residues in the CDR3. Germline CDR1 SGHTA, CDR2 FQGNSA.

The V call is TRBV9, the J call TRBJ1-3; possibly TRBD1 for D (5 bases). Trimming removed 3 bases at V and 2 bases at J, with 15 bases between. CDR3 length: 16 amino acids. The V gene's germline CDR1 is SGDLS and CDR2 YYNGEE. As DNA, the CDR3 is TGTGCCAGCAGCGCCCCGGGGGACGCTGCTGGAAACACCATATATTTT. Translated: CASSAPGDAAGNTIYF.

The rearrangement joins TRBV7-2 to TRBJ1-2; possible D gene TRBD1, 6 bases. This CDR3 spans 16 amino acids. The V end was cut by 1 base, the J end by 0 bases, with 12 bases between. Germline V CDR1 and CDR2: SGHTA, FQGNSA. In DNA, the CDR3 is TGTGCCAGCAGCTTAGAGGGAGGGGGAGCTAACTATGGCTACACCTTC. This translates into CASSLEGGGANYGYTF.

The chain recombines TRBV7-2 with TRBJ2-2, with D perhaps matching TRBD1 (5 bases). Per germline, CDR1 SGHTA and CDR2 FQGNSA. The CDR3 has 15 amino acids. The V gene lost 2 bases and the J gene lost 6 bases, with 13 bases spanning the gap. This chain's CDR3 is CASSLKTGWAGELFF. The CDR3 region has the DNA TGTGCCAGCAGCTTAAAAACAGGCTGGGCCGGGGAGCTGTTTTTT.

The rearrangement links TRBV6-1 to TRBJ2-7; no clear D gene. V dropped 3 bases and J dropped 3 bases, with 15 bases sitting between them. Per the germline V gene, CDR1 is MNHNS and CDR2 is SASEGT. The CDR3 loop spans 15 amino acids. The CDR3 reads CASSDTADPIYEQYF. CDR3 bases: TGTGCCAGCAGTGATACGGCGGACCCTATCTACGAGCAGTACTTC.

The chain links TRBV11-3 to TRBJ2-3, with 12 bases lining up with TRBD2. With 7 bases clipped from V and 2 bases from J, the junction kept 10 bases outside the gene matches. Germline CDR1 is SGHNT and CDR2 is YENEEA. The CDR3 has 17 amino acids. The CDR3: CASTPGLAGPYTDTQYF. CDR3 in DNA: TGTGCCAGCACCCCGGGACTAGCGGGTCCCTACACAGATACGCAGTATTTT.

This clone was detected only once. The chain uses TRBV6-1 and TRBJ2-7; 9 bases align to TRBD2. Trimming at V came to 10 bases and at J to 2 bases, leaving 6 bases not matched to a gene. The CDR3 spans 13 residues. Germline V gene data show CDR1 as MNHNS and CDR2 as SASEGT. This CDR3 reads CAIRGTSPYEQYF. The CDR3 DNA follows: TGTGCCATCCGCGGGACTAGCCCCTACGAGCAGTACTTC.

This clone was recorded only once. CDR3 nucleotides: TGTGCCAGCAGTTTTCGTCGGGGGTCGAACACTGAAGCTTTCTTT. Translation gives CASSFRRGSNTEAFF. This chain joins TRBV27 and TRBJ1-1, with a tentative D call TRBD1 (5 bases). V lost 3 bases, J lost 1 base, and 12 bases lay in between. Per the germline V gene, CDR1 is MNHEY and CDR2 is SMNVEV (reference sequence). This CDR3 spans 15 amino acids.

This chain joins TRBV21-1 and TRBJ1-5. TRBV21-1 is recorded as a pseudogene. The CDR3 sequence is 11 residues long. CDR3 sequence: CASRRAQPQHF. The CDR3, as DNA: TGTGCCAGCAGGCGGGCTCAGCCCCAGCATTTT.

In DNA, the CDR3 is TGTGCCAGCAGGGGCCTGGTCGGGGGCGGCTACGAGCAGTACTTC. It encodes CASRGLVGGGYEQYF. V and J are TRBV6-1 and TRBJ2-7; D possibly uses TRBD1 or TRBD2 (6 bases each). This CDR3 comprises 15 residues. Germline-derived CDR1 and CDR2 are MNHNS and SASEGT. Trimming took off 6 bases at V and 3 bases at J, with 18 bases between the two ends.

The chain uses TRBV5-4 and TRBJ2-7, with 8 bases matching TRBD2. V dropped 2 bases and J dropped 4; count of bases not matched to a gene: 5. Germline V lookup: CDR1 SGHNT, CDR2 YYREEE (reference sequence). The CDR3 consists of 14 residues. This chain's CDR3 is CASSFGGALYEQYF. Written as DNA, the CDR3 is TGTGCCAGCAGCTTCGGGGGGGCTCTTTACGAGCAGTACTTC.

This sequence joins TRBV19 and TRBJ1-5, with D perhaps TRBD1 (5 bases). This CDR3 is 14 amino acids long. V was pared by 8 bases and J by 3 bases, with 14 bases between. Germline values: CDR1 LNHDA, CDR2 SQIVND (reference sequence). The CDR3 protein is CASRTGVFNQPQHF. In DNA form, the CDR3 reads TGTGCCAGTCGCACAGGAGTTTTCAATCAGCCCCAGCATTTT.

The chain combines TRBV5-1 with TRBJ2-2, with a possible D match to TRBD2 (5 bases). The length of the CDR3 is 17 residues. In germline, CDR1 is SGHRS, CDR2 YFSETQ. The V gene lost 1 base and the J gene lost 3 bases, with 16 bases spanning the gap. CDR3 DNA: TGCGCCAGCAGCTTGTCCCCCCCTAGCACCGACACCGGGGAGCTGTTTTTT. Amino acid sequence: CASSLSPPSTDTGELFF.

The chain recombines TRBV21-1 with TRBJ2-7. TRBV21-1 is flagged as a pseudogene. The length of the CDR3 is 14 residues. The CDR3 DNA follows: TGTGCCAGCAGCAAAAAGGGCCCCTCCTACGAGCAGTACTTC. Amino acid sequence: CASSKKGPSYEQYF.

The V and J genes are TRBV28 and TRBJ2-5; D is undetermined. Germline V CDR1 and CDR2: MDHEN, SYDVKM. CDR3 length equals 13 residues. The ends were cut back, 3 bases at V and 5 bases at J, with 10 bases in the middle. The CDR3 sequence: CASSFVGIETQYF. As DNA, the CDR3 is TGTGCCAGCAGTTTCGTAGGGATTGAGACCCAGTACTTC.

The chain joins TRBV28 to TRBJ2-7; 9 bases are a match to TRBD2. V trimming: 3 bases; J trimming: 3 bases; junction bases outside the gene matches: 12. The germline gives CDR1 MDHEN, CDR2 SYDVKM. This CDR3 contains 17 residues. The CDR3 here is CASSLSRGGGAFYEQYF. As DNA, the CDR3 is TGTGCCAGCAGTTTGTCCCGGGGCGGGGGGGCCTTCTACGAGCAGTACTTC.

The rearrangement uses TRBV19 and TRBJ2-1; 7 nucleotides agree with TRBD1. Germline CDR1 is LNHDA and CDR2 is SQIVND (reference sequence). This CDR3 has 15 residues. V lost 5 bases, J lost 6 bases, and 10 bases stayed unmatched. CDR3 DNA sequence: TGTGCCAGTAGTTTACCGGGACAGCGACCCAATGAGCAGTTCTTC. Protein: CASSLPGQRPNEQFF.

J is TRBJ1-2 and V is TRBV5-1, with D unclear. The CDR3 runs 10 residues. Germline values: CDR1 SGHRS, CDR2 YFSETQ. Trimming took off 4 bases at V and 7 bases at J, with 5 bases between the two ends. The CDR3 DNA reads TGCGCCAGCAGCCCAAGTGGCTACACCTTC. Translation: CASSPSGYTF.

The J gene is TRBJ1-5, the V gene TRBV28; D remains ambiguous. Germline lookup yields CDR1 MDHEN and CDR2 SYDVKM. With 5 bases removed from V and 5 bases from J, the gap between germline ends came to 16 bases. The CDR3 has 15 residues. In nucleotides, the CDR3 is TGTGCCAGCAGTCCGTCCGGGAGCTATCATCAGCCCCAGCATTTT. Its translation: CASSPSGSYHQPQHF.

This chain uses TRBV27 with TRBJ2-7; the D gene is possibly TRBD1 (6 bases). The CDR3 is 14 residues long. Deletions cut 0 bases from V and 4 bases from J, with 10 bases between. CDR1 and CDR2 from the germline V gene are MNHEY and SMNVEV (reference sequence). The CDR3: CASSLSGTLYEQYF. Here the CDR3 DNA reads TGTGCCAGCAGTTTATCCGGGACACTTTACGAGCAGTACTTC.

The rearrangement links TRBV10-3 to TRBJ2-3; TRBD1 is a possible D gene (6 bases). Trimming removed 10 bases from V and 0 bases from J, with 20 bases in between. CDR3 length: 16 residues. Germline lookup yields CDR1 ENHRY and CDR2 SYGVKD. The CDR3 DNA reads TGTGCCACTAGCCAAGGGACAAGCCCTAGCACAGATACGCAGTATTTT. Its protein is CATSQGTSPSTDTQYF.

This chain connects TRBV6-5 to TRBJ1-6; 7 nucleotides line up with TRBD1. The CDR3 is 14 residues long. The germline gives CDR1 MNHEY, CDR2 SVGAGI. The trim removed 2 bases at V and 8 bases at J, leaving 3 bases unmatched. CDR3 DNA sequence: TGTGCCAGCAGTTACCGACAGGGCTATTCACCCCTCCACTTT. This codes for CASSYRQGYSPLHF.

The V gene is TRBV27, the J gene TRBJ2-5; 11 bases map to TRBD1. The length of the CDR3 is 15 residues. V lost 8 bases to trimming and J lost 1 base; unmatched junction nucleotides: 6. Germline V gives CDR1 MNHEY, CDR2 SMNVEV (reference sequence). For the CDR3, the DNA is TGTGCCAGCCGCAAGGGGACAGGGGGCCAAGAGACCCAGTACTTC. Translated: CASRKGTGGQETQYF.

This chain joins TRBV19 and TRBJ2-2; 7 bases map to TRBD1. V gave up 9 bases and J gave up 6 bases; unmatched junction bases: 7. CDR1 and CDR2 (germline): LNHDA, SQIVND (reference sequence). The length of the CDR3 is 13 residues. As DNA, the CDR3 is TGTGCCAGCCACAGGGGTACGGCCGGGGAGCTGTTTTTT. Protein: CASHRGTAGELFF.

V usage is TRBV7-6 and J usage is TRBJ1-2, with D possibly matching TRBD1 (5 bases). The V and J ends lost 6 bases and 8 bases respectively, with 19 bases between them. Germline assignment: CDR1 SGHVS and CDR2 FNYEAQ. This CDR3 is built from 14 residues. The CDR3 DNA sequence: TGTGCCAGCAGTCCCAGGGAGGGAACTATAGGCTACACCTTC. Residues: CASSPREGTIGYTF.

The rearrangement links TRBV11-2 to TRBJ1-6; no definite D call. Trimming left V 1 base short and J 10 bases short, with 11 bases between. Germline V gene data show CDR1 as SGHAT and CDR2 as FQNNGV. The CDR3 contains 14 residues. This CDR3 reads CASSLVWGTSPLHF. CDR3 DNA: TGTGCCAGCAGCTTAGTTTGGGGTACATCACCCCTCCACTTT.

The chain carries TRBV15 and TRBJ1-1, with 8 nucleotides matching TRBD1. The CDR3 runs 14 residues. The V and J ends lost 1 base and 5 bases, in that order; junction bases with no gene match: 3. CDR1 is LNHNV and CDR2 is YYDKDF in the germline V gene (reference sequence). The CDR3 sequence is CATSRGTGRTEAFF. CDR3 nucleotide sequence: TGTGCCACCAGCAGAGGGACAGGGAGGACTGAAGCTTTCTTT.

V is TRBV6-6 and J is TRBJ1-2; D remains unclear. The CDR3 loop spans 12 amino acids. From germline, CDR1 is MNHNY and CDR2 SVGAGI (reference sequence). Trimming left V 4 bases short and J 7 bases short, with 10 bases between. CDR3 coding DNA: TGTGCCAGCAGTTTGGGTAGCGTTGGCTACACCTTC. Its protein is CASSLGSVGYTF.